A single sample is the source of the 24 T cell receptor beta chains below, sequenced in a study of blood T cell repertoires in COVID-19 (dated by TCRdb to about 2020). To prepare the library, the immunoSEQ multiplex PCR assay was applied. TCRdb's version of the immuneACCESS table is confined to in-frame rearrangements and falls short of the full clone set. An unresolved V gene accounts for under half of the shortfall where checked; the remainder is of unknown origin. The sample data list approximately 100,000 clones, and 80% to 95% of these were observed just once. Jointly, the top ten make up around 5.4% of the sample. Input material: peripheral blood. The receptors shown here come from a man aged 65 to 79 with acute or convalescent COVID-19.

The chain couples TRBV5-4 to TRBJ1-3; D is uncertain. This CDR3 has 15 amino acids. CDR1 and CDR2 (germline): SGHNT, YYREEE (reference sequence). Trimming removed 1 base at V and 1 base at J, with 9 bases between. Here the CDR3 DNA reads TGTGCCAGCAGCTTGCGTGGAGGGTCTGGAAACACCATATATTTT. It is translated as CASSLRGGSGNTIYF.

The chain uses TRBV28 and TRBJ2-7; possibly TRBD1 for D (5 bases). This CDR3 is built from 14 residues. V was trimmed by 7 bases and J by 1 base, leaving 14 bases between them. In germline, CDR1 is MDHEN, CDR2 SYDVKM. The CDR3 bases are TGTGCCAGCAAAAGGGGCGACAGTTCCTACGAGCAGTACTTC. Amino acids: CASKRGDSSYEQYF.

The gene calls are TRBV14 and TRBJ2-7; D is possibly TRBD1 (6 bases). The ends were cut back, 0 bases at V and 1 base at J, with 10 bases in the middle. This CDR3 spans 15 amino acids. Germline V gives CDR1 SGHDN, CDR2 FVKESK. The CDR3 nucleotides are TGTGCCAGCAGCCAAGAGCCAGGGGCTTCCTACGAGCAGTACTTC. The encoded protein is CASSQEPGASYEQYF.

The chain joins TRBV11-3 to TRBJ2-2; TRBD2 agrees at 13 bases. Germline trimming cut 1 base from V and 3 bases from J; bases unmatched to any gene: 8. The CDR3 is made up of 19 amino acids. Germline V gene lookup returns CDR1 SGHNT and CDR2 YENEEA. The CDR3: CASSLAILAGGPDTGELFF. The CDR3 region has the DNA TGTGCCAGCAGCTTAGCGATACTAGCGGGAGGGCCGGACACCGGGGAGCTGTTTTTT.

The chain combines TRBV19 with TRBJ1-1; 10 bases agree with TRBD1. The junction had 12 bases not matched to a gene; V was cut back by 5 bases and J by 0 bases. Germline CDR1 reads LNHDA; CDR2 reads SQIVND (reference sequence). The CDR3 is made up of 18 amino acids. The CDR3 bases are TGTGCCAGTAGTCTGCTGGACAGGGGGTTTGTAATGAACACTGAAGCTTTCTTT. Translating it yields CASSLLDRGFVMNTEAFF. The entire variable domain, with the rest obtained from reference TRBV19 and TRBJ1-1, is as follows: DGGITQSPKYLFRKEGQNVTLSCEQNLNHDAMYWYRQDPGQGLRLIYYSQIVNDFQKGDIAEGYSVSREKKESFPLTVTSAQKNPTAFYLCASSLLDRGFVMNTEAFFGQGTRLTVV.

CDR3 sequence reads: CASIPGGNTEAFF. CDR3 nucleotide sequence: TGTGCCAGCATCCCAGGGGGAAACACTGAAGCTTTCTTT. The rearrangement uses TRBV27 and TRBJ1-1, with TRBD1 matching 7 bases. There are 13 residues in the CDR3. Germline values: CDR1 MNHEY, CDR2 SMNVEV (reference sequence). V lost 7 bases, J lost 2 bases, and 4 bases stayed unmatched.

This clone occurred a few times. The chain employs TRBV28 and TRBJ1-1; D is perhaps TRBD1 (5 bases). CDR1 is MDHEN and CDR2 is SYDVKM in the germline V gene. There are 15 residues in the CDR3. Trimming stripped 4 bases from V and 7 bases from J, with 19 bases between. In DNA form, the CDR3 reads TGTGCCAGCAGTTCCACGGGGGACCGAATCGGTGAAGCTTTCTTT. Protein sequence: CASSSTGDRIGEAFF.

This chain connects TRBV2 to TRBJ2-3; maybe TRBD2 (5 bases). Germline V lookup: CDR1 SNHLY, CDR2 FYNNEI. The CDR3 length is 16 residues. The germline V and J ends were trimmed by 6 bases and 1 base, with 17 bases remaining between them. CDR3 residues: CASSPFPGSGTDTQYF. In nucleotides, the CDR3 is TGTGCCAGCAGCCCTTTTCCGGGGTCGGGCACAGATACGCAGTATTTT.

CDR3 protein: CASSLEANYGYTF. The CDR3 DNA is TGTGCCAGCAGCTTAGAAGCCAATTATGGCTACACCTTC. V and J are TRBV7-9 and TRBJ1-2; D is unresolved. Per germline, CDR1 SEHNR and CDR2 FQNEAQ (reference sequence). This CDR3 spans 13 amino acids. V was shortened by 1 base and J by 5 bases, with 8 bases between the two germline ends.

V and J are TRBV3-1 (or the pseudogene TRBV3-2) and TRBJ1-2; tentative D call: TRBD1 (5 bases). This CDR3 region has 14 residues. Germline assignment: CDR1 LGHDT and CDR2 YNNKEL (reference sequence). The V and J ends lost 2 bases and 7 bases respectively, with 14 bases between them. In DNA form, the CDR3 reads TGTGCCAGCAGCCAAAACCCAAACAGGATTGGCTACACCTTC. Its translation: CASSQNPNRIGYTF.

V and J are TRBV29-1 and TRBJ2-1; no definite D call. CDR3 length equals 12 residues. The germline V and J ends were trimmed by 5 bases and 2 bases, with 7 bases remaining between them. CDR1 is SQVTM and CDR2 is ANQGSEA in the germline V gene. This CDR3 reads CSVTETYNEQFF. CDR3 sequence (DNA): TGCAGCGTTACAGAAACCTACAATGAGCAGTTCTTC.

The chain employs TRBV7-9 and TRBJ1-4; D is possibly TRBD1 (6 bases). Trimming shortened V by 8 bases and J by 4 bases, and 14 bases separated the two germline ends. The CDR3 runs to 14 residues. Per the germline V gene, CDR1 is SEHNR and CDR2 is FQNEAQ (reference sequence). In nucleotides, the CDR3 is TGTGCCAGCTTAGGGGGTGATGGTAATGAAAAACTGTTTTTT. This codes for CASLGGDGNEKLFF.

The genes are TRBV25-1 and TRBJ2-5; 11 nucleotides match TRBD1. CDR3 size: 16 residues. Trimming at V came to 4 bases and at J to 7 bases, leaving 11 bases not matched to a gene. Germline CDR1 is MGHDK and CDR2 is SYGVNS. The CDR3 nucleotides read TGTGCCAGCAGTGCGACCGGGACAGGGGGGGAAGGGACCCAGTACTTC. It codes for CASSATGTGGEGTQYF. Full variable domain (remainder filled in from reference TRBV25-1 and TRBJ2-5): EADIYQTPRYLVIGTGKKITLECSQTMGHDKMYWYQQDPGMELHLIHYSYGVNSTEKGDLSSESTVSRIRTEHFPLTLESARPSHTSQYLCASSATGTGGEGTQYFGPGTRLLVL.

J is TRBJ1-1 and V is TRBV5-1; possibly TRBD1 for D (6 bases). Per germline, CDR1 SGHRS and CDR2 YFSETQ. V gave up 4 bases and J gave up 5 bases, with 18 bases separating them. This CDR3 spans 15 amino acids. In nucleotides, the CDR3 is TGCGCCAGCAGCCTACTAAGGGGACACCGGACTGAAGCTTTCTTT. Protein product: CASSLLRGHRTEAFF.

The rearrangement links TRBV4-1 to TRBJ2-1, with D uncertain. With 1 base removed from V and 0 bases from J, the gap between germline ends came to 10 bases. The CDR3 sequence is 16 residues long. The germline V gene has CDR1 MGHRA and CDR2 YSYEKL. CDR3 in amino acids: CASSQGVRSSYNEQFF. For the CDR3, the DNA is TGCGCCAGCAGCCAAGGGGTACGGAGCTCCTACAATGAGCAGTTCTTC.

The CDR3 region has the DNA TGTGCCAGCAGCTCCGCCGCGAGGGGGAGCGGCTACACCTTC. It encodes CASSSAARGSGYTF. This chain links TRBV7-3 with TRBJ1-2, with D maybe TRBD1 (6 bases). This CDR3 contains 14 residues. The germline CDR1 and CDR2 sequences are SGHTA and FQGTGA. Trimming pared 4 bases from V and 8 bases from J, leaving 17 bases between.

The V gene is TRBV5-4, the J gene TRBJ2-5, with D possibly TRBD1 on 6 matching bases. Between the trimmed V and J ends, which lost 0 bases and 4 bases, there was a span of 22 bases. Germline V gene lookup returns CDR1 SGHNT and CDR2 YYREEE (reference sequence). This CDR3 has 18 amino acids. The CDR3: CASSLETGTGLIGETQYF. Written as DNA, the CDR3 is TGTGCCAGCAGCTTGGAGACGGGCACAGGGCTAATAGGAGAGACCCAGTACTTC.

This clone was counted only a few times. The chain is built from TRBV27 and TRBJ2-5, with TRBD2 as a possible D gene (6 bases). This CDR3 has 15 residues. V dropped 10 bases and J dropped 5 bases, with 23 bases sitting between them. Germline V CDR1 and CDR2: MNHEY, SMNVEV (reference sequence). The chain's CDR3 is CATHPSGDPTETQYF. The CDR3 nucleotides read TGTGCCACTCACCCGTCGGGAGACCCCACGGAGACCCAGTACTTC.

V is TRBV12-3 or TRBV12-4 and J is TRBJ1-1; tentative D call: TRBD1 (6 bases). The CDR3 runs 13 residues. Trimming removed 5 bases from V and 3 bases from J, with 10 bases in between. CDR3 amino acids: CASSMTGYTEAFF. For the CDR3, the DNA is TGTGCCAGCAGTATGACAGGTTACACTGAAGCTTTCTTT.

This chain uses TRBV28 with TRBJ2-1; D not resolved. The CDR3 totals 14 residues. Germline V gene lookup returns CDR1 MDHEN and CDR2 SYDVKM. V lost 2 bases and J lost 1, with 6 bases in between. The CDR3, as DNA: TGTGCCAGCAGTTTACCCGGTTCCTACAATGAGCAGTTCTTC. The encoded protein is CASSLPGSYNEQFF. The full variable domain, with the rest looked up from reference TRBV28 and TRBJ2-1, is DVKVTQSSRYLVKRTGEKVFLECVQDMDHENMFWYRQDPGLGLRLIYFSYDVKMKEKGDIPEGYSVSREKKERFSLILESASTNQTSMYLCASSLPGSYNEQFFGPGTRLTVL.

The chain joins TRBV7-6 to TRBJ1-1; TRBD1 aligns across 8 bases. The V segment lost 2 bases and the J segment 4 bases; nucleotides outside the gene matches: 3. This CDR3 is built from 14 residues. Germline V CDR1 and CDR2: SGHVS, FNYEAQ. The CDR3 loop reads CASSLNRGGTEAFF. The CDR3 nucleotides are TGTGCCAGCAGCTTAAACAGGGGGGGCACTGAAGCTTTCTTT.

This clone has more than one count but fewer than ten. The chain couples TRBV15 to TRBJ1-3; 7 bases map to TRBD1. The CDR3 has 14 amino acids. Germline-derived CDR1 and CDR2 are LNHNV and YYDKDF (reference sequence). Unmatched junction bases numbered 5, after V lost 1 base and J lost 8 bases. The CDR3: CATSRGTQGHTIYF. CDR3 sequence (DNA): TGTGCCACCAGCAGAGGGACACAGGGGCACACCATATATTTT.

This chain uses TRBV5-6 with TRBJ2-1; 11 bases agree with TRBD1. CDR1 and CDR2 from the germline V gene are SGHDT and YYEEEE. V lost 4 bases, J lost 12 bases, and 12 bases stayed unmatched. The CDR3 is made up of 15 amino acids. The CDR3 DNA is TGTGCCAGCAGCCTACGGACAGGGGGCTCTATGACGCAGTTCTTC. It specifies CASSLRTGGSMTQFF.

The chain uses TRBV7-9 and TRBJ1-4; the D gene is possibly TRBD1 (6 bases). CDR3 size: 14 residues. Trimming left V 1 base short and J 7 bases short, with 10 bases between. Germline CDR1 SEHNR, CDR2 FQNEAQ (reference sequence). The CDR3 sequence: CASSLGTASEKLFF. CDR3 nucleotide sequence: TGTGCCAGCAGCTTAGGGACAGCAAGTGAAAAACTGTTTTTT. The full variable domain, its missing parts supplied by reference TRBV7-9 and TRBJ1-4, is DTGVSQNPRHKITKRGQNVTFRCDPISEHNRLYWYRQTLGQGPEFLTYFQNEAQLEKSRLLSDRFSAERPKGSFSTLEIQRTEQGDSAMYLCASSLGTASEKLFFGSGTQLSVL.